This is a list of T cell receptor beta chains from one sample in a study of beta chain features in type 1 diabetes. TCRdb's table, derived via immunoSEQ multiplex PCR, lists solely in-frame clones and lacks some. The data contain about 220,000 clones, approximately 11% of them singletons. Material for sequencing was central memory CD4+ T cells from blood. The receptor source for this set is a man younger than 35 in good health. Each CDR3 is given with its conserved first and last residue. The D gene is left open where the match is weak. Expanded clones are given a class, and other clones once, few, many or no size at all.

V gene,D gene,J gene,clone size,CDR3 protein,CDR3 DNA
TRBV30,TRBD2,TRBJ2-7,NA,CAWYAPGLAETYEQYF,TGTGCCTGGTACGCTCCGGGACTAGCGGAGACCTACGAGCAGTACTTC
TRBV4-3,TRBD2,TRBJ2-5,few,CASSQDILAGGPKTQYF,TGCGCCAGCAGCCAAGATATTCTAGCGGGAGGGCCTAAGACCCAGTACTTC
TRBV29-1,TRBD1,TRBJ1-4,NA,CSARQGADEKLFF,TGCAGCGCTCGACAGGGGGCGGATGAAAAACTGTTTTTT
TRBV6-5,NA,TRBJ1-2,NA,CASSYDRAPYGYTF,TGTGCCAGCAGTTACGACAGAGCCCCCTATGGCTACACCTTC
TRBV27,NA,TRBJ2-5,few,CASSYRVGETQYF,TGTGCCAGCAGTTACAGGGTTGGGGAGACCCAGTACTTC
TRBV2,NA,TRBJ1-1,NA,CASSEVGNTEAFF,TGTGCCAGCAGTGAGGTTGGCAACACTGAAGCTTTCTTT
TRBV5-1,NA,TRBJ2-6,few,CASSLATGTGANVLTF,TGCGCCAGCAGCTTGGCCACGGGTACAGGGGCCAACGTCCTGACTTTC
TRBV18,TRBD1,TRBJ1-3,few,CASSLPTGHSGNTIYF,TGTGCCAGCTCACTTCCGACAGGGCACTCTGGAAACACCATATATTTT
TRBV7-2,NA,TRBJ2-7,few,CASSLRLPYEQYF,TGTGCCAGCAGCCTGAGGCTTCCCTACGAGCAGTACTTC
TRBV27,TRBD2,TRBJ2-5,once,CASSLSRLATLETQYF,TGTGCCAGCAGTTTATCGAGACTAGCTACCCTGGAGACCCAGTACTTC
TRBV5-1,NA,TRBJ1-1,few,CASSLADWSNTEAFF,TGCGCCAGCAGCTTGGCCGATTGGTCGAACACTGAAGCTTTCTTT